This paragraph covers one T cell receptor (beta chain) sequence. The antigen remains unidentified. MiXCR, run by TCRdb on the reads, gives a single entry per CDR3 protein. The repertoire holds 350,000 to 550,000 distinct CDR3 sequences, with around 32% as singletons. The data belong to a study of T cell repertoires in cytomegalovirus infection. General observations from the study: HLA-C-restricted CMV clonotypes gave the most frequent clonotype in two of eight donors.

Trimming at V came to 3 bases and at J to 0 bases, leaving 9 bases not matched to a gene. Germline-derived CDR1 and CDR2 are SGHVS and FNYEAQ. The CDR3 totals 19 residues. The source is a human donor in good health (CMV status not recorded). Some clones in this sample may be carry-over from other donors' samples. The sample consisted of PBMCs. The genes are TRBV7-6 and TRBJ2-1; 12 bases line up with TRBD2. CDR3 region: CASSFGTSGFCSSYNEQFF. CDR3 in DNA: TGTGCCAGCAGCTTTGGGACTAGCGGGTTTTGTAGCTCCTACAATGAGCAGTTCTTC.